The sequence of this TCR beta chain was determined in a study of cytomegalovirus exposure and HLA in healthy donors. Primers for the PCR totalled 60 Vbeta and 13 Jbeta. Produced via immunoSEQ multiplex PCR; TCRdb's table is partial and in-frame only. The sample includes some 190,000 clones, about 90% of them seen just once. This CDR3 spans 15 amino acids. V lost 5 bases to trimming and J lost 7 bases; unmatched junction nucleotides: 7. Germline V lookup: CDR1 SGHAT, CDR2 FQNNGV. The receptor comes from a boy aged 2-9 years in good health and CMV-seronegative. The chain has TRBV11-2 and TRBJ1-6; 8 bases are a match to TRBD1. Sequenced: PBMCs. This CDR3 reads CASSQDRAPNSPLHF. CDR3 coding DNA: TGTGCCAGCAGCCAGGACAGGGCCCCCAATTCACCCCTCCACTTT.